These 31 T cell receptor beta chains were all obtained from the same sample, sequenced in a study of blood T cell repertoires in COVID-19. Clones were sequenced by immunoSEQ multiplex PCR, and TCRdb holds only the in-frame ones, with some missing. The sample lists around 150,000 clones, just under 90% occurring once. Source material: peripheral blood. The receptor set was obtained from a woman aged 70-85 years with COVID-19, enrolled during active disease.

Note on this clone: Other DNA sequences from this sample encode an identical CDR3 as well. V usage is TRBV29-1 and J usage is TRBJ1-1; TRBD1 might be the D (5 bases). CDR1 and CDR2 (germline): SQVTM, ANQGSEA. Deletions cut 4 bases from V and 2 bases from J, with 11 bases between. CDR3 length: 13 residues. CDR3 loop: CSVGTGGNTEAFF. CDR3 DNA: TGCAGCGTTGGAACGGGGGGAAACACTGAAGCTTTCTTT.

The chain combines TRBV5-1 with TRBJ1-1, with TRBD1 as a possible D gene (5 bases). CDR3 length equals 18 residues. Trimming left V 3 bases short and J 6 bases short, with 27 bases between. Germline assignment: CDR1 SGHRS and CDR2 YFSETQ. CDR3 sequence: CASSSANPGFFKFAEAFF. CDR3 coding DNA: TGCGCCAGCAGCTCCGCGAACCCAGGGTTTTTTAAGTTCGCTGAAGCTTTCTTT.

This clone was observed a few times. The chain uses TRBV11-2 and TRBJ2-1; 10 positions match TRBD2. The germline CDR1 and CDR2 sequences are SGHAT and FQNNGV. The junction had 4 bases not matched to a gene; V was cut back by 3 bases and J by 8 bases. This CDR3 region has 14 residues. DNA of the CDR3: TGTGCCAGCAGCTTTAGCGGGGGGACGGATGAGCAGTTCTTC. It specifies CASSFSGGTDEQFF.

The chain uses TRBV18 and TRBJ2-5, with TRBD2 matching over 9 bases. The germline V gene encodes CDR1 KGHSH and CDR2 LQKENI. J was trimmed by 0 bases and V by 6 bases; bases with no gene match: 11. The length of the CDR3 is 17 residues. CDR3 sequence (DNA): TGTGCCAGCTCCCTCAGAGGTAGCGGGGGACACCAAGAGACCCAGTACTTC. It encodes CASSLRGSGGHQETQYF.

The chain couples TRBV29-1 to TRBJ1-2; D is undetermined. V dropped 4 bases and J dropped 1 base, with 16 bases sitting between them. CDR3 size: 15 residues. Germline V gene lookup returns CDR1 SQVTM and CDR2 ANQGSEA. The CDR3 loop reads CSVGETTLGNYGYTF. Here the CDR3 DNA reads TGCAGCGTTGGGGAGACAACCTTGGGTAACTATGGCTACACCTTC.

V usage is TRBV21-1 and J usage is TRBJ1-1; the table assigns TRBD1, which was not confirmed against the DNA. TRBV21-1 is shown as a pseudogene. The CDR3 length is 20 residues. CDR3 nucleotide sequence: TGTGCCAGCAGCAACGCCGCTTATGTTAGGGGGCCTATTGTCTACACTGAAGCTTTCTTT. Amino acids: CASSNAAYVRGPIVYTEAFF.

The chain carries TRBV7-2 and TRBJ1-2, with 7 bases aligning to TRBD1. The length of the CDR3 is 15 residues. Looked up from germline, CDR1 is SGHTA and CDR2 is FQGNSA. V lost 2 bases to trimming and J lost 3 bases; unmatched junction nucleotides: 6. CDR3 amino acids: CASSLWDSSDYGYTF. The DNA for the CDR3 is TGTGCCAGCAGCTTATGGGACAGTAGTGACTATGGCTACACCTTC.

The V call is TRBV6-6, the J call TRBJ1-1; D is perhaps TRBD1 (5 bases). Germline CDR1 MNHNY, CDR2 SVGAGI (reference sequence). The CDR3 extends over 13 amino acids. V was shortened by 6 bases and J by 6 bases, with 14 bases between the two germline ends. The CDR3 sequence: CASRWGGFAEAFF. CDR3 DNA: TGTGCCAGCAGGTGGGGGGGGTTCGCTGAAGCTTTCTTT.

This rearrangement joins TRBV5-1 to TRBJ2-7; 7 bases are shared with TRBD1. The length of the CDR3 is 14 residues. V dropped 4 bases and J dropped 2; count of bases not matched to a gene: 6. Germline V lookup: CDR1 SGHRS, CDR2 YFSETQ. CDR3 region: CASSNPGQTYEQYF. In nucleotides, the CDR3 is TGCGCCAGCAGCAATCCGGGACAGACCTACGAGCAGTACTTC.

This chain connects TRBV7-2 to TRBJ2-1, with D perhaps TRBD1 (6 bases). The germline CDR1 and CDR2 sequences are SGHTA and FQGNSA. The CDR3 is made up of 14 amino acids. V lost 4 bases, J lost 1 base, and 8 bases lay in between. The CDR3 DNA is TGTGCCAGCAGCTCTAGGGGGTCCTACAATGAGCAGTTCTTC. Translated: CASSSRGSYNEQFF.

The table lists this clone with a count of one. The chain employs TRBV7-2 and TRBJ1-1; no clear D. Trimming cost V 2 bases and J 3 bases, with 4 bases left between them. Germline V lookup: CDR1 SGHTA, CDR2 FQGNSA. This CDR3 region has 12 residues. The CDR3 loop is CASSLRDTEAFF. The CDR3 region has the DNA TGTGCCAGCAGCTTACGGGACACTGAAGCTTTCTTT.

The chain has TRBV7-8 and TRBJ2-7, with 11 bases lining up with TRBD2. Per the germline V gene, CDR1 is SGHVS and CDR2 is FQNEAQ. Losses at the gene ends were 3 bases for V and 7 bases for J; bases not matched to a gene: 8. The CDR3 sequence is 15 residues long. CDR3 amino acids: CASSFPSGGRGEQYF. The CDR3 nucleotides are TGTGCCAGCAGCTTCCCTAGCGGGGGGCGGGGGGAGCAGTACTTC.

CDR3 nucleotides: TGCGCCAGCAGCTGGGAAAACAGGGGAGGTGGCACCGGGGAGCTGTTTTTT. Protein: CASSWENRGGGTGELFF. J is TRBJ2-2 and V is TRBV5-1; tentatively, D is TRBD1 (7 bases). The CDR3 is 17 residues long. Germline CDR1 reads SGHRS; CDR2 reads YFSETQ. V dropped 3 bases and J dropped 4 bases, with 19 bases sitting between them.

The chain combines TRBV13 with TRBJ2-3, with 8 positions matching TRBD2. Trimming removed 6 bases from V and 3 bases from J; junction bases left unmatched: 8. CDR3 length equals 15 residues. From germline, CDR1 is PRHDT and CDR2 FYEKMQ (reference sequence). The CDR3, as DNA: TGTGCCAGCAGGGAGCGGGGGTCGGCAACAGATACGCAGTATTTT. Amino acid sequence: CASRERGSATDTQYF.

The chain couples TRBV5-4 to TRBJ1-3; TRBD1 aligns across 7 bases. The CDR3 extends over 15 amino acids. Looked up from germline, CDR1 is SGHNT and CDR2 is YYREEE (reference sequence). J lost 4 bases, V lost 4 bases, and 8 bases had no gene match. CDR3 sequence reads: CASSIYRGEGNTIYF. The CDR3 nucleotides are TGTGCCAGCAGCATCTACAGGGGTGAGGGAAACACCATATATTTT. Full variable domain (remainder filled in from reference TRBV5-4 and TRBJ1-3): ETGVTQSPTHLIKTRGQQVTLRCSSQSGHNTVSWYQQALGQGPQFIFQYYREEENGRGNFPPRFSGLQFPNYSSELNVNALELDDSALYLCASSIYRGEGNTIYFGEGSWLTVV.

The genes are TRBV5-4 and TRBJ1-2, with 7 bases lining up with TRBD1. CDR3 length: 16 amino acids. Germline V CDR1 and CDR2: SGHNT, YYREEE (reference sequence). V gave up 4 bases and J gave up 5 bases; unmatched junction bases: 14. The CDR3, as DNA: TGTGCCAGCAGCCCTGGACAGGACGAGCGGCTGTATGGCTACACCTTC. This codes for CASSPGQDERLYGYTF.

V and J are TRBV5-1 and TRBJ1-2, with D maybe TRBD1 (5 bases). Trimming took 4 bases from V and 11 from J, leaving 15 bases between them. The CDR3 extends over 12 amino acids. Germline V gene sequence: CDR1 SGHRS, CDR2 YFSETQ. Here the CDR3 DNA reads TGCGCCAGCAGCGACCCCCCGGGGGAGTACACCTTC. It specifies CASSDPPGEYTF. Together with reference TRBV5-1 and TRBJ1-2, the CDR3 gives the full variable domain: KAGVTQTPRYLIKTRGQQVTLSCSPISGHRSVSWYQQTPGQGLQFLFEYFSETQRNKGNFPGRFSGRQFSNSRSEMNVSTLELGDSALYLCASSDPPGEYTFGSGTRLTVV.

V is TRBV27 and J is TRBJ1-1; 7 bases are a match to TRBD1. Germline lookup yields CDR1 MNHEY and CDR2 SMNVEV (reference sequence). There are 16 residues in the CDR3. J gave up 1 base and V 5 bases, and 10 bases lay outside the gene matches. The CDR3 region is CASSSLRDSKNTEAFF. As DNA, the CDR3 is TGTGCCAGCAGTAGCCTAAGGGACAGCAAGAACACTGAAGCTTTCTTT.

The V and J genes are TRBV18 and TRBJ1-4, with 7 bases aligning to TRBD1. With 5 bases clipped from V and 3 bases from J, the junction kept 3 bases outside the gene matches. This CDR3 contains 14 residues. Germline lookup yields CDR1 KGHSH and CDR2 LQKENI. The CDR3 DNA sequence: TGTGCCAGCTCATCGGGACAGCCTAATGAAAAACTGTTTTTT. It codes for CASSSGQPNEKLFF. Complete variable domain (other parts from reference TRBV18 and TRBJ1-4): NAGVMQNPRHLVRRRGQEARLRCSPMKGHSHVYWYRQLPEEGLKFMVYLQKENIIDESGMPKERFSAEFPKEGPSILRIQQVVRGDSAAYFCASSSGQPNEKLFFGSGTQLSVL.

This chain connects TRBV5-1 to TRBJ1-1, with 8 bases that match TRBD1. This CDR3 contains 14 residues. The junction had 3 bases not matched to a gene; V was cut back by 3 bases and J by 2 bases. Germline CDR1 is SGHRS and CDR2 is YFSETQ. The CDR3 coding sequence is TGCGCCAGCAGCTGGGGACAGGCAAACACTGAAGCTTTCTTT. Protein sequence: CASSWGQANTEAFF.

The chain is built from TRBV28 and TRBJ2-7, with D possibly matching TRBD2 (5 bases). The ends were cut back, 6 bases at V and 0 bases at J, with 6 bases in the middle. Germline CDR1 MDHEN, CDR2 SYDVKM. The CDR3 is made up of 12 amino acids. The CDR3 region is CASREASYEQYF. The DNA for the CDR3 is TGTGCCAGCAGGGAGGCCTCCTACGAGCAGTACTTC.

This clone was counted a single time. The V gene is TRBV5-1, the J gene TRBJ1-1; D may be TRBD1 (6 bases). CDR3 length: 16 amino acids. Germline V gene data show CDR1 as SGHRS and CDR2 as YFSETQ. Trimming removed 2 bases from V and 5 bases from J, with 19 bases in between. CDR3 residues: CASSFGDTRFETEAFF. CDR3 nucleotides: TGCGCCAGCAGCTTCGGGGACACCCGCTTTGAAACTGAAGCTTTCTTT.

The chain couples TRBV3-1 (or the pseudogene TRBV3-2) to TRBJ1-5; 7 nucleotides match TRBD1. Germline V CDR1 and CDR2: LGHDT, YNNKEL (reference sequence). Trimming took 4 bases from V and 6 from J; bases not matched to a gene: 12. CDR3 length: 16 amino acids. The CDR3 DNA reads TGTGCCAGCAGCCCTCAAGGTAGAGGGGGCAGTCAGCCCCAGCATTTT. It translates to CASSPQGRGGSQPQHF.

The genes are TRBV24-1 and TRBJ1-5; TRBD1 matches 7 bases. Losses at the gene ends were 2 bases for V and 1 base for J; bases not matched to a gene: 4. Germline CDR1 is KGHDR and CDR2 is SFDVKD. This CDR3 region has 16 residues. The CDR3 nucleotides read TGTGCCACCAGTGATTCGGCAGGGGGGAGCAATCAGCCCCAGCATTTT. It encodes CATSDSAGGSNQPQHF.

The CDR3 sequence is CASSPRSGGANTGELFF. The CDR3 DNA sequence: TGTGCCAGCAGCCCTAGGTCGGGGGGCGCGAACACCGGGGAGCTGTTTTTT. The chain joins TRBV4-2 to TRBJ2-2, with D possibly TRBD2 on 7 matching bases. Germline V CDR1 and CDR2: LGHNA, YNFKEQ. V was pared by 4 bases and J by 0 bases, with 15 bases between. The CDR3 extends over 17 amino acids.

In DNA form, the CDR3 reads TGTGCCAGTATCCCTGCAGGGTCATATGGCTACACCTTC. Translated, it gives CASIPAGSYGYTF. The rearrangement joins TRBV19 to TRBJ1-2; D may be TRBD1 (5 bases). Germline V gives CDR1 LNHDA, CDR2 SQIVND (reference sequence). The CDR3 is 13 amino acids. V was clipped by 7 bases and J by 5 bases, with 14 bases between them.

This chain links TRBV7-9 with TRBJ1-1, with D possibly TRBD1 on 6 matching bases. Between the trimmed V and J ends, which lost 1 base and 3 bases, there was a span of 9 bases. The CDR3 runs to 14 residues. The germline V gene encodes CDR1 SEHNR and CDR2 FQNEAQ (reference sequence). CDR3 loop: CASSLDRAYTEAFF. CDR3 nucleotide sequence: TGTGCCAGCAGCTTAGACAGGGCCTACACTGAAGCTTTCTTT.

Turning to this clone: The sample holds other DNA sequences that translate to the same CDR3. The genes are TRBV11-2 and TRBJ1-4, with 7 bases matching TRBD1. Looked up from germline, CDR1 is SGHAT and CDR2 is FQNNGV. This CDR3 comprises 14 residues. The V segment lost 1 base and the J segment 7 bases; nucleotides outside the gene matches: 3. CDR3 nucleotide sequence: TGTGCCAGCAGCTTAGCAGGGGGAGGTGAAAAACTGTTTTTT. Residues: CASSLAGGGEKLFF.

The chain employs TRBV20-1 and TRBJ2-1; perhaps TRBD2 as D (6 bases). The ends were cut back, 3 bases at V and 6 bases at J, with 15 bases in the middle. CDR1 and CDR2 (germline): DFQATT, SNEGSKA (reference sequence). The length of the CDR3 is 14 residues. CDR3 in amino acids: CSASSGVPLNEQFF. The CDR3 DNA reads TGCAGTGCTAGTTCGGGGGTCCCCCTCAATGAGCAGTTCTTC.

The rearrangement uses TRBV27 and TRBJ2-1; 8 positions agree with TRBD2. Germline-derived CDR1 and CDR2 are MNHEY and SMNVEV (reference sequence). The CDR3 extends over 17 amino acids. Unmatched junction bases numbered 9, after V lost 5 bases and J lost 0 bases. Here the CDR3 reads CASSGTSGKLSYNEQFF. For the CDR3, the DNA is TGTGCCAGCAGTGGAACTAGCGGCAAACTCTCCTACAATGAGCAGTTCTTC.

The chain links TRBV10-3 to TRBJ2-2; TRBD2 matches at 7 bases. The V gene end was trimmed by 10 bases and the J gene end by 5 bases; junction bases not matched to a gene: 10. From germline, CDR1 is ENHRY and CDR2 SYGVKD. This CDR3 has 14 amino acids. The CDR3 sequence: CATLPGLVTGELFF. The CDR3, as DNA: TGTGCCACGCTACCCGGACTAGTGACCGGGGAGCTGTTTTTT.